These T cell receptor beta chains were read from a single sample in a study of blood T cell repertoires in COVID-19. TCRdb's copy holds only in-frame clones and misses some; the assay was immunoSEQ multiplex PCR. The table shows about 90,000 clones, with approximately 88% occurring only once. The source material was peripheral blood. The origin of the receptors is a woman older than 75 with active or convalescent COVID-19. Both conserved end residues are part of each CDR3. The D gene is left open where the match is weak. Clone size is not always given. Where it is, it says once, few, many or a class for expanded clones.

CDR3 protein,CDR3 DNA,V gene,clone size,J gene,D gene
CASSFNRGNGYTF,TGTGCCAGCAGCTTCAACAGGGGGAATGGCTACACCTTC,TRBV7-2,.,TRBJ1-2,TRBD1
CASSPGAGRSYEQYF,TGTGCCAGCTCACCTGGGGCGGGGCGATCCTACGAGCAGTACTTC,TRBV18,.,TRBJ2-7,.
CASSIGTGSGSGANVLTF,TGTGCCAGTAGTATAGGGACAGGGAGTGGATCTGGGGCCAACGTCCTGACTTTC,TRBV19,.,TRBJ2-6,TRBD1
CASSAPGQMNTEAFF,TGTGCCAGTAGTGCCCCGGGACAGATGAACACTGAAGCTTTCTTT,TRBV19,.,TRBJ1-1,TRBD1
CASRNRGHGAGELFF,TGTGCCAGTAGAAACAGGGGGCACGGCGCCGGGGAGCTGTTTTTT,TRBV19,.,TRBJ2-2,TRBD1
CASNTNRETQYF,TGTGCCAGCAATACGAACCGGGAGACCCAGTACTTC,TRBV5-6,.,TRBJ2-5,.
CASSLVEREINEQFF,TGCGCCAGCAGCTTGGTTGAGCGGGAGATCAATGAGCAGTTCTTC,TRBV5-1,.,TRBJ2-1,TRBD2
CASSLRLIETQYF,TGTGCCAGCAGTCTCCGACTAATAGAGACCCAGTACTTC,TRBV6-2/TRBV6-3,once,TRBJ2-5,.
CASSSRGGSGNTIYF,TGTGCCAGCAGTTCGCGGGGGGGATCTGGAAACACCATATATTTT,TRBV6-1,.,TRBJ1-3,.
CASSPLAADTQYF,TGCGCCAGCAGCCCGCTAGCTGCAGATACGCAGTATTTT,TRBV5-1,.,TRBJ2-3,.
CATTTGLYTGELFF,TGTGCCACCACCACAGGGCTTTACACCGGGGAGCTGTTTTTT,TRBV15,.,TRBJ2-2,.
CASTARSQPQHF,TGTGCCAGTACAGCGAGAAGTCAGCCCCAGCATTTT,TRBV19,once,TRBJ1-5,.
CSVGSASGVADTQYF,TGCAGCGTTGGGTCGGCTAGCGGGGTCGCAGATACGCAGTATTTT,TRBV29-1,.,TRBJ2-3,TRBD2
CASSFEREYYEQYF,TGTGCCAGCAGCTTTGAGCGGGAGTACTACGAGCAGTACTTC,TRBV5-4,.,TRBJ2-7,TRBD2
CASSPGLGLRTEQFF,TGTGCCAGCTCACCGGGTCTGGGACTCCGAACGGAGCAGTTCTTC,TRBV18,.,TRBJ2-1,.
CASSTGRLTEAFF,TGTGCCAGCAGTACAGGGCGTCTCACTGAAGCTTTCTTT,TRBV28,.,TRBJ1-1,.
CASSSLGTGAGNTIYF,TGCGCCAGCAGCTCGTTGGGGACAGGGGCTGGAAACACCATATATTTT,TRBV5-1,.,TRBJ1-3,TRBD1
CASSLWGSDEKLFF,TGCGCCAGCAGCTTGTGGGGTAGCGATGAAAAACTGTTTTTT,TRBV5-1,few,TRBJ1-4,.
CASSQAGQGNNYGYTF,TGTGCCAGCAGCCAAGCAGGACAGGGGAATAACTATGGCTACACCTTC,TRBV4-2,.,TRBJ1-2,TRBD1
CASSASGVAKLFF,TGTGCCAGCAGTGCCTCAGGGGTGGCGAAACTGTTTTTT,TRBV27,.,TRBJ1-4,.
CASSEYGRQGYLHF,TGTGCCAGCAGTGAATATGGTCGACAGGGGTACCTCCACTTT,TRBV25-1,.,TRBJ1-6,TRBD1
CASSVWTSGGTDTQYF,TGTGCCAGCAGCGTTTGGACTAGCGGGGGCACAGATACGCAGTATTTT,TRBV9,.,TRBJ2-3,TRBD2
CASSVTPDTFNYGYTF,TGTGCCAGCAGCGTTACCCCTGACACGTTCAACTATGGCTACACCTTC,TRBV9,.,TRBJ1-2,.